Sequencing of this TCR beta chain was carried out in a study of post-analysis software for immune sequencing data. The study's findings and limits: The study found TRBV5-6, TRBV5-1 and TRBV20-1 among roughly 5 TRBV segments more frequent in patients than controls.

The CDR3 has 12 residues. Germline V CDR1 and CDR2: MRHNA, SNTAGT. V was trimmed by 3 bases and J by 1 base, leaving 0 bases between them. This clonotype was seen only a few times. Its antigen is not known. cDNA libraries for TCR beta contained unique molecular identifiers. TCRdb fed the PCR reads into MiXCR, producing one record per CDR3 protein. The sample consists of some 690,000 distinct CDR3 sequences, 59% of them appearing once. V gene TRBV6-4 combines with J gene TRBJ2-2; D ambiguous. Sequencing was carried out using blood. This receptor was identified in a girl aged 2 to 10 with multiple sclerosis. The CDR3 loop is CASSENTGELFF. CDR3 sequence (DNA): TGTGCCAGCAGTGAGAACACCGGGGAGCTGTTTTTT.